This T cell receptor beta chain was recovered during a study of blood T cell repertoires in COVID-19. About the study: There were acute and convalescent COVID-19 samples, and they came from the United States, Italy and Spain.

Participants in the exposed group had met a COVID-19 case in the 2 weeks before joining the study. Data came from immunoSEQ multiplex PCR; TCRdb stores just in-frame clones and leaves some out. The sample lists 250,000 to 300,000 clones, about 85% seen once, with about 7% in the top ten. The sample comprised PBMCs or T cells enriched from blood (not recorded which). The receptor was isolated from a woman in her 50s who had been exposed to COVID-19.

The CDR3 DNA reads TGTGCCATTGGACCTTTAGGGGGACAGCAACTGTTTTTT. Amino acid sequence: CAIGPLGGQQLFF. The genes are TRBV7-6 and TRBJ1-4; 7 nucleotides line up with TRBD1. CDR3 size: 13 residues. The germline V gene has CDR1 SGHVS and CDR2 FNYEAQ. V shed 10 bases and J 12 bases; nucleotides not matched to a gene: 14.